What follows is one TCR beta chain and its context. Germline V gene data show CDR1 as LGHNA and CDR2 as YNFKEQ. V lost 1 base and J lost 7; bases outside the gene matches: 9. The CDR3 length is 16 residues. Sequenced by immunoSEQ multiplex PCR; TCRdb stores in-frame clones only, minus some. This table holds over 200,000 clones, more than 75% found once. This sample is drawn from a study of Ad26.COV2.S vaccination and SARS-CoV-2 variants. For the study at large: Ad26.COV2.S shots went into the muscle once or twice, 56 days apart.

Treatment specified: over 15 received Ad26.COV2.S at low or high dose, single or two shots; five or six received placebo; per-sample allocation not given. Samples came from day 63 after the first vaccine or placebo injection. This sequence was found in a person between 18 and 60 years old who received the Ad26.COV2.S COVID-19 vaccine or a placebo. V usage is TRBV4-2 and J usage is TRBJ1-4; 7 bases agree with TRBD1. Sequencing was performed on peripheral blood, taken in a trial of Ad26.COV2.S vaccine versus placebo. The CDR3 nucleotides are TGTGCCAGCAGCCAAGCGTCCGTGACAGGGAGTGAAAAACTGTTTTTT. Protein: CASSQASVTGSEKLFF.